This TCR beta chain emerged from a study of response to subunit inactivated influenza vaccine. Findings of the study overall: T cells newly recruited by each seasonal influenza vaccination are few, the authors suggested.

The sample holds a few counts of this clonotype. Its antigen is unknown. Germline loops: CDR1 MNHNS, CDR2 SASEGT. V trimming: 3 bases; J trimming: 4 bases; junction bases outside the gene matches: 11. The CDR3 consists of 16 residues. TCRdb used MiXCR to reprocess the RT-PCR reads, holding one entry per CDR3 protein. The table lists approximately 520,000 distinct CDR3 sequences, over 25% of them singletons. The receptor's source is a middle-aged man who received an inactivated influenza vaccine. Sequencing used CD4+ T cells sorted from PBMCs, obtained 4 to 6 days after vaccination. J is TRBJ1-2 and V is TRBV6-1; 7 positions agree with TRBD1. In DNA form, the CDR3 reads TGTGCCAGCAGTGAGGTCTCTCCCGGGACAGCCTATGGCTACACCTTC. Its protein product is CASSEVSPGTAYGYTF.